Sequencing of this T cell receptor (beta chain) was carried out in a study of T cell repertoires in ileal Crohn's disease. On the study more broadly: Operated complications were stricturing disease (approximately 61%) and penetrating disease (39%).

About this clone itself: Its target is unknown.

Per sample, approximately 540 nanograms of biopsy DNA were TCRB immunosequenced. Repertoires were generated with immunoSEQ multiplex PCR, while TCRdb's copy carries only in-frame clones and drops some. The sample includes about 14,000 clones, 70% to 80% of them seen just once. Study conclusions and caveats: Every patient over 26.8% clonality showed endoscopic recurrence. Mucosal expansions were suggested to be mainly CD8 T cells.

The germline V gene encodes CDR1 MNHEY and CDR2 SVGAGI. The CDR3 covers 14 residues. V was shortened by 6 bases and J by 0 bases, with 9 bases between the two germline ends. The source of this sequence is an adult with Crohn's disease. The sequenced sample was ileal tissue. V gene TRBV6-5 combines with J gene TRBJ2-1; D is tentatively TRBD1 or TRBD2 (5 bases each). CDR3 loop: CASSSGSSYNEQFF. CDR3 nucleotides: TGTGCCAGCAGCTCAGGGAGCTCCTACAATGAGCAGTTCTTC.